This T cell receptor beta chain derives from a study of patients and donors after allogeneic stem cell transplantation. The CDR3 has 15 amino acids. Deletions cut 1 base from V and 8 bases from J, with 14 bases between. The sample holds a few counts of this clonotype. TCRdb re-called the RT-PCR reads through MiXCR, storing one row per CDR3 protein. The table lists hundreds of thousands of distinct CDR3 sequences, about 38% of them singletons, with around 10% in the top ten. The chain is built from TRBV12-3 or TRBV12-4 and TRBJ1-4; no definite D call. The sample taken for sequencing was blood, either unsorted or a sorted T cell fraction (not recorded which). The source is a human donor who was either an allogeneic HSCT recipient or a stem cell or donor lymphocyte infusion donor (not recorded which). It is not recorded whose cells these are; they may come from a transplant donor. CDR3 nucleotides: TGTGCCAGCAGTTTAGAGGGTCCCTCTCGCGAAAAACTGTTTTTT. Protein: CASSLEGPSREKLFF.